These 5 T cell receptor beta chains came from one sample sequenced in a study of blood T cell repertoires in COVID-19 (dated by TCRdb to the early 2020s). Library method: the immunoSEQ multiplex PCR assay. Imported from immuneACCESS, the table was reduced by TCRdb to in-frame sequences with V and J called. These copies leave out some clones; in studies compared against another copy, an unresolved V gene accounts for under half, and the cause of the remainder is not known. The sample table lists 150,000 to 200,000 clones, around 86% of them with a count of one. The ten top clones hold about 3.5% of the sample. The sequenced sample was peripheral blood. These receptor sequences come from a man aged 65 to 79 with acute or convalescent COVID-19.

The J gene is TRBJ2-3, the V gene TRBV4-3; 10 bases map to TRBD1. This CDR3 is 17 amino acids long. Germline V gives CDR1 LGHNA, CDR2 YSLEER. The ends lost 4 bases at V and 4 bases at J; junction bases unmatched: 11. This CDR3 is CASSLRASGTGADTQYF. For the CDR3, the DNA is TGCGCCAGCAGCCTCCGGGCTTCCGGGACAGGGGCAGATACGCAGTATTTT.

This chain joins TRBV12-3 or TRBV12-4 and TRBJ2-2; D is unclear. V was shortened by 6 bases and J by 8 bases, with 10 bases between the two germline ends. The CDR3 extends over 12 amino acids. CDR3 sequence: CASSRIPGELFF. The CDR3, as DNA: TGTGCCAGCAGCCGTATCCCGGGGGAGCTGTTTTTT.

The genes are TRBV27 and TRBJ1-1, with a weak D call TRBD1 (6 bases). Germline CDR1 MNHEY, CDR2 SMNVEV (reference sequence). Trimming took off 0 bases at V and 3 bases at J, with 8 bases between the two ends. This CDR3 has 14 amino acids. The CDR3 DNA is TGTGCCAGCAGTTTATCAAGGGGGTACACTGAAGCTTTCTTT. Translated, it gives CASSLSRGYTEAFF.

V gene TRBV28 combines with J gene TRBJ2-1; unclear D gene. The CDR3 loop spans 12 amino acids. CDR1 is MDHEN and CDR2 is SYDVKM in the germline V gene. Deletions cut 10 bases from V and 13 bases from J, with 20 bases between. The CDR3 sequence is CATSLREEKQFF. The CDR3 region has the DNA TGTGCCACTTCTCTCCGTGAGGAGAAACAGTTCTTC.

The J gene is TRBJ1-1, the V gene TRBV27; no reliable D call. CDR3 length: 13 amino acids. Between the trimmed V and J ends, which lost 3 bases and 3 bases, there was a span of 8 bases. Germline V gives CDR1 MNHEY, CDR2 SMNVEV (reference sequence). CDR3 DNA: TGTGCCAGCAGTTTCGGAGGGTACACTGAAGCTTTCTTT. Translated: CASSFGGYTEAFF.